What follows is one TCR beta chain and its context. The length of the CDR3 is 14 residues. The germline gives CDR1 WNHNN, CDR2 SYGVQD (reference sequence). V was clipped by 6 bases and J by 5 bases; unmatched bases: 5. Sequencing was performed with immunoSEQ multiplex PCR; in TCRdb, only in-frame clones are kept and a portion is missing. The table shows about 76,000 clones, with around 78% occurring only once. The data belong to a study of cytotoxic CD8 clonotypes in ibrutinib-treated CLL. Overall study: The response samples were taken once patients had been treated for a median of about 12 months, range 6 to 36.

This receptor was obtained from a human donor with chronic lymphocytic leukemia. The material sequenced was PBMCs, taken after 24 months of ibrutinib treatment. The chain has TRBV10-1 and TRBJ2-3; TRBD1 agrees at 10 bases. In DNA, the CDR3 is TGCGCCAGCAGCCGGGACAGGGGTCAAGATACGCAGTATTTT. Translated: CASSRDRGQDTQYF.